One sample yielded the 9 T cell receptor beta chains listed below, sequenced in a study of blood T cell repertoires in COVID-19. The assay was immunoSEQ multiplex PCR, and TCRdb's table has in-frame clones only and misses some. The sample has approximately 89,000 clones; approximately 80% are singletons. Sequenced input: peripheral blood. Every receptor here comes from a woman aged 80 or older with acute or convalescent COVID-19.

The chain employs TRBV18 and TRBJ2-1; tentatively, D is TRBD1 (5 bases). The CDR3 totals 13 residues. Between the trimmed V and J ends, which lost 3 bases and 7 bases, there was a span of 10 bases. Germline CDR1 KGHSH, CDR2 LQKENI. The CDR3 sequence: CASSPGPKNEQFF. The CDR3 bases are TGTGCCAGCTCACCGGGGCCAAAGAATGAGCAGTTCTTC.

The rearrangement links TRBV5-1 to TRBJ2-3, with TRBD2 matching over 13 bases. V lost 3 bases, J lost 0 bases, and 4 bases stayed unmatched. The CDR3 is made up of 17 amino acids. Germline CDR1 reads SGHRS; CDR2 reads YFSETQ. The CDR3 DNA follows: TGCGCCAGCAGCTGGGGGACTAGCGGGATCAGCACAGATACGCAGTATTTT. Encoded protein: CASSWGTSGISTDTQYF.

The chain recombines TRBV19 with TRBJ2-3, with 7 bases fitting TRBD2. This CDR3 spans 16 amino acids. The V segment lost 3 bases and the J segment 1 base; nucleotides outside the gene matches: 7. Germline loops: CDR1 LNHDA, CDR2 SQIVND (reference sequence). This CDR3 reads CASSMWSSGGTDTQYF. CDR3 bases: TGTGCCAGTAGTATGTGGTCTAGCGGAGGCACAGATACGCAGTATTTT.

The chain links TRBV4-1 to TRBJ2-7, with D unclear. Germline V gene lookup returns CDR1 MGHRA and CDR2 YSYEKL. Between the trimmed V and J ends, which lost 2 bases and 2 bases, there was a span of 10 bases. This CDR3 contains 14 residues. The CDR3 DNA follows: TGCGCCAGCAGCCAACAGGTAACCGCCTACGAGCAGTACTTC. Translated, it gives CASSQQVTAYEQYF.

This clone was observed once. The rearrangement uses TRBV3-1 (or the pseudogene TRBV3-2) and TRBJ1-6; D unclear. Germline assignment: CDR1 LGHDT and CDR2 YNNKEL (reference sequence). This CDR3 comprises 13 residues. Trimming shortened V by 4 bases and J by 12 bases, and 13 bases separated the two germline ends. The CDR3 coding sequence is TGTGCCAGCAGCCCCCCCGGGTTTTTACCCCTCCACTTT. Its translation: CASSPPGFLPLHF.

This clone is a singleton in its sample. The chain couples TRBV3-1 (or the pseudogene TRBV3-2) to TRBJ1-2; D unclear. The CDR3 extends over 14 amino acids. CDR1 is LGHDT, CDR2 YNNKEL, per germline (reference sequence). The V end lost 0 bases, the J end lost 3 bases, and 8 bases lay between the germline ends. The CDR3: CASSQDAGYYGYTF. CDR3 bases: TGTGCCAGCAGCCAAGACGCGGGGTACTATGGCTACACCTTC.

This clone is a singleton in its sample. The rearrangement joins TRBV5-1 to TRBJ2-6; no clear D. Per the germline V gene, CDR1 is SGHRS and CDR2 is YFSETQ. Between the trimmed V and J ends, which lost 6 bases and 1 base, there was a span of 8 bases. CDR3 length equals 14 residues. The CDR3: CASIPGSGANVLTF. The CDR3 coding sequence is TGCGCCAGCATCCCCGGGTCTGGGGCCAACGTCCTGACTTTC.

V usage is TRBV21-1 and J usage is TRBJ2-5; the table's D call, TRBD1, has no DNA check behind it. TRBV21-1 is labeled a pseudogene. The CDR3 contains 19 residues. CDR3 in amino acids: CASSPRTGGEGTSKETQYF. Here the CDR3 DNA reads TGTGCCAGCAGCCCAAGGACAGGGGGCGAGGGCACGTCTAAAGAGACCCAGTACTTC.

This clone was picked up a small number of times. This sequence joins TRBV4-1 and TRBJ2-6, with D perhaps TRBD1 (6 bases). Deletions cut 3 bases from V and 0 bases from J, with 15 bases between. Germline assignment: CDR1 MGHRA and CDR2 YSYEKL. The CDR3 sequence is 18 residues long. The CDR3, as DNA: TGCGCCAGCAGCCAGTACGACAGGAAGTCCTCTGGGGCCAACGTCCTGACTTTC. It is translated as CASSQYDRKSSGANVLTF.